Each of the 29 T cell receptor beta chains below was sequenced from the same sample in a study of OX40 agonist ivuxolimab in advanced cancers. Using immunoSEQ multiplex PCR, the repertoire was profiled, and TCRdb retains in-frame clones only, with some absent. The data contain fewer than 40,000 clones, approximately 80% of them seen just once; the ten biggest clones take up roughly 25%. The specimen comprised CD4+ or CD8+ T cells sorted from blood, sampled in a trial of the OX40 agonist ivuxolimab. These receptors all stem from an adult with an advanced solid tumor such as melanoma, head and neck, liver or kidney cancer.

Remarks on this clone: One end of the junction varies from germline; a read error may be responsible. The chain links TRBV7-7 to TRBJ2-3, with 11 bases lining up with TRBD2. The CDR3 runs 15 residues. Germline CDR1 SSHAT, CDR2 FNYEAQ (reference sequence). CDR3 sequence reads: CASSLSSGGQYTQYF. The CDR3 DNA reads as TGTGCTAGCAGCTTATCTAGCGGGGGGCAGTATACGCAGTATTTT.

The chain joins TRBV5-8 to TRBJ1-1, with 7 nucleotides matching TRBD1. The CDR3 contains 14 residues. Trimming cost V 4 bases and J 2 bases; bases outside gene matches: 5. Germline assignment: CDR1 SGHTS and CDR2 YDEGEE. The CDR3 reads CASSPGTANTEAFF. The CDR3 DNA sequence: TGTGCCAGCAGCCCGGGGACAGCTAACACTGAAGCTTTCTTT.

The CDR3 bases are TGTGCCAGCAGTGAAAGGACCAACTATGGCTACACCTTC. It is translated as CASSERTNYGYTF. This chain uses TRBV2 with TRBJ1-2; D call uncertain. Germline V gene sequence: CDR1 SNHLY, CDR2 FYNNEI. There are 13 residues in the CDR3. V dropped 2 bases and J dropped 2 bases, with 6 bases sitting between them.

The chain links TRBV14 to TRBJ1-4, with 8 bases fitting TRBD1. This CDR3 has 17 amino acids. Looked up from germline, CDR1 is SGHDN and CDR2 is FVKESK. V was pared by 9 bases and J by 0 bases, with 12 bases of the junction left unmatched. The CDR3 nucleotides are TGTGCCAGACCGTGGACAGGGAATTGTGCAACTAATGAAAAACTGTTTTTT. Translating gives CARPWTGNCATNEKLFF.

V usage is TRBV19 and J usage is TRBJ1-4; D is perhaps TRBD1 (6 bases). Germline V gene sequence: CDR1 LNHDA, CDR2 SQIVND (reference sequence). V was trimmed by 6 bases and J by 5 bases, leaving 16 bases between them. The CDR3 runs 15 residues. The CDR3 reads CASSIIKGQNEKLFF. Written as DNA, the CDR3 is TGTGCCAGTAGCATTATCAAAGGACAGAATGAAAAACTGTTTTTT.

The genes are TRBV7-2 and TRBJ1-2; D call uncertain. Germline V gene sequence: CDR1 SGHTA, CDR2 FQGNSA. Trimming took 1 base from V and 7 from J, leaving 16 bases between them. This CDR3 is 15 amino acids long. In DNA, the CDR3 is TGTGCCAGCAGCTTAGGAGGATTGGGTGAAGGTGGCTACACCTTC. Protein: CASSLGGLGEGGYTF.

A note on this clone: Germline and junction disagree at one end, which may indicate a read error. This chain connects TRBV15 to TRBJ1-2; D is unclear. The length of the CDR3 is 13 residues. CDR1 LNHNV and CDR2 YYDKDF come from the germline V gene (reference sequence). CDR3 coding DNA: TGTGCCACCAACAGAGCCGCGGGGAGTGGCTACACCTTC. It is translated as CATNRAAGSGYTF. The whole variable domain, filled in from reference TRBV15 and TRBJ1-2, reads DAMVIQNPRYQVTQFGKPVTLSCSQTLNHNVMYWYQQKSSQAPKLLFHYYDKDFNNEADTPDNFQSRRPNTSFCFLDIRSPGLGDTAMYLCATNRAAGSGYTFGSGTRLTVV.

This clone was detected once. The chain joins TRBV7-5 to TRBJ2-3; TRBD1 reflects the table's D call only, with no check against the DNA. TRBV7-5 is tagged as a pseudogene. CDR3 length equals 14 residues. The CDR3 region is CASSDRQNTDTQYF. CDR3 nucleotides: TGTGCCAGCAGCGACCGACAGAACACAGATACGCAGTATTTT.

The chain joins TRBV5-8 to TRBJ1-1; no clear D gene. Looked up from germline, CDR1 is SGHTS and CDR2 is YDEGEE. Trimming removed 2 bases at V and 2 bases at J, with 13 bases between. CDR3 length: 15 amino acids. The DNA of the CDR3 is TGTGCCAGCAGCTTTCACTGGAGTGACAACACTGAAGCTTTCTTT. Translated, it gives CASSFHWSDNTEAFF.

This rearrangement joins TRBV5-6 to TRBJ2-7; possibly TRBD1 or TRBD2 for D (5 bases each). Between the trimmed V and J ends, which lost 5 bases and 2 bases, there was a span of 17 bases. This CDR3 spans 15 amino acids. Germline V CDR1 and CDR2: SGHDT, YYEEEE. CDR3 loop: CASRLSGAGPYEQYF. The CDR3 nucleotides read TGTGCCAGCAGACTCTCCGGGGCGGGCCCCTACGAGCAGTACTTC.

The chain joins TRBV7-2 to TRBJ2-7, with D maybe TRBD2 (6 bases). V lost 4 bases and J lost 0, with 13 bases in between. In germline, CDR1 is SGHTA, CDR2 FQGNSA. The CDR3 length is 15 residues. CDR3 protein: CASSSTGTPSYEQYF. The CDR3 bases are TGTGCCAGCAGCTCGACCGGGACTCCCTCCTACGAGCAGTACTTC.

This chain links TRBV15 with TRBJ2-7, with D unclear. The V gene's germline CDR1 is LNHNV and CDR2 YYDKDF (reference sequence). The ends were cut back, 0 bases at V and 6 bases at J, with 15 bases in the middle. The CDR3 sequence is 15 residues long. The CDR3 protein is CATSRDLSSFSEQYF. The CDR3 nucleotides read TGTGCCACCAGCAGAGATTTGAGTAGCTTCAGCGAGCAGTACTTC.

The chain links TRBV27 to TRBJ2-2; 10 bases are a match to TRBD2. This CDR3 has 16 amino acids. V lost 6 bases to trimming and J lost 2 bases; unmatched junction nucleotides: 6. Per germline, CDR1 MNHEY and CDR2 SMNVEV (reference sequence). The CDR3 region is CASSTQRGGNTGELFF. In DNA form, the CDR3 reads TGTGCCAGCAGCACTCAGCGGGGGGGAAACACCGGGGAGCTGTTTTTT.

This rearrangement joins TRBV9 to TRBJ2-3, with TRBD1 matching 8 bases. The CDR3 runs to 15 residues. Unmatched junction bases numbered 7, after V lost 2 bases and J lost 5 bases. The V gene's germline CDR1 is SGDLS and CDR2 YYNGEE. CDR3 sequence: CASSVQTGEVDTQYF. The CDR3 DNA sequence: TGTGCCAGCAGCGTCCAGACAGGGGAGGTAGATACGCAGTATTTT.

The chain uses TRBV7-7 and TRBJ2-2; weak D call: TRBD1 (5 bases). The CDR3 spans 14 residues. V lost 7 bases and J lost 4, with 13 bases in between. The germline CDR1 and CDR2 sequences are SSHAT and FNYEAQ (reference sequence). The CDR3 nucleotides are TGTGCCAGCAACCCAGGGTTCGGCACCGGGGAGCTGTTTTTT. Protein product: CASNPGFGTGELFF.

J is TRBJ2-3 and V is TRBV4-1; 8 bases map to TRBD2. The J segment lost 2 bases and the V segment lost 1 base, leaving 5 bases of the junction unmatched. Germline values: CDR1 MGHRA, CDR2 YSYEKL. This CDR3 spans 16 amino acids. The CDR3 here is CASSQVSGGPTDTQYF. Here the CDR3 DNA reads TGCGCCAGCAGCCAAGTGAGCGGGGGACCCACAGATACGCAGTATTTT.

The chain combines TRBV10-3 with TRBJ1-3, with a weak D call TRBD1 (5 bases). This CDR3 contains 14 residues. V lost 9 bases to trimming and J lost 0 bases, with 12 bases between them. CDR1 and CDR2 from the germline V gene are ENHRY and SYGVKD. CDR3 protein: CAIADGTSGNTIYF. CDR3 sequence (DNA): TGTGCCATTGCCGACGGGACCTCTGGAAACACCATATATTTT.

This chain links TRBV12-5 with TRBJ2-1; D is possibly TRBD1 (6 bases). Looked up from germline, CDR1 is LGHNT and CDR2 is FRNRAP. V lost 7 bases to trimming and J lost 8 bases, with 15 bases between them. The CDR3 covers 13 residues. For the CDR3, the DNA is TGTGCTAGTGCCGCACAGGGTATTCATGAGCAGTTCTTC. Translation gives CASAAQGIHEQFF.

The J gene is TRBJ1-1, the V gene TRBV19; D gene uncertain. From germline, CDR1 is LNHDA and CDR2 SQIVND (reference sequence). This CDR3 has 13 amino acids. The CDR3 here is CATTTLGWTEAFF. CDR3 in DNA: TGTGCAACTACAACCTTAGGGTGGACTGAAGCTTTCTTT.

This clone was detected a few times. V gene TRBV10-1 combines with J gene TRBJ2-3; D possibly corresponds to TRBD2 (6 bases). The CDR3 runs to 14 residues. Trimming took 6 bases from V and 5 from J, leaving 15 bases between them. The V gene's germline CDR1 is WNHNN and CDR2 SYGVQD (reference sequence). The CDR3 DNA reads TGCGCCAGCAGCTCCGGGACTGTGGTAGATACGCAGTATTTT. Its translation is CASSSGTVVDTQYF.

The rearrangement uses TRBV4-2 and TRBJ2-4, with D maybe TRBD2 (6 bases). Germline assignment: CDR1 LGHNA and CDR2 YNFKEQ. The V end lost 0 bases, the J end lost 5 bases, and 11 bases lay between the germline ends. CDR3 size: 15 residues. The DNA for the CDR3 is TGTGCCAGCAGCCAAGATCTGGGGGAGGAAAACATTCAGTACTTC. It translates to CASSQDLGEENIQYF.

This clone has only a few counts. The V and J genes are TRBV30 and TRBJ2-5, with a weak D call TRBD1 (5 bases). With 2 bases removed from V and 5 bases from J, the gap between germline ends came to 9 bases. In germline, CDR1 is GTSNPN, CDR2 SVGIG (reference sequence). The CDR3 has 12 residues. As DNA, the CDR3 is TGTGCCTGGAGTCAGGGAACGGAGACCCAGTACTTC. Translated: CAWSQGTETQYF.

This clone is labeled medium-sized. The rearrangement uses TRBV6-5 and TRBJ1-2, with a possible D match to TRBD1 (5 bases). Germline CDR1 and CDR2: MNHEY and SVGAGI. The CDR3 runs 12 residues. Trimming left V 4 bases short and J 7 bases short, with 10 bases between. DNA of the CDR3: TGTGCCAGCAGTTTGGGGGGTGGTGGCTACACCTTC. Translation: CASSLGGGGYTF.

This CDR3 reads CASRQGVQETQYF. The CDR3 nucleotides read TGTGCCAGCAGACAGGGGGTTCAAGAGACCCAGTACTTC. The chain employs TRBV6-1 and TRBJ2-5, with 8 bases identical to TRBD1. The CDR3 contains 13 residues. The V segment lost 6 bases and the J segment 2 bases; nucleotides outside the gene matches: 2. The germline CDR1 and CDR2 sequences are MNHNS and SASEGT.

CDR3: CATRDRGSTEAFF. In DNA, the CDR3 is TGTGCCACCCGGGACAGGGGCTCCACTGAAGCTTTCTTT. V is TRBV19 and J is TRBJ1-1; TRBD1 aligns across 10 bases. There are 13 residues in the CDR3. The junction had 6 bases not matched to a gene; V was cut back by 10 bases and J by 4 bases. Germline CDR1 reads LNHDA; CDR2 reads SQIVND (reference sequence).

V is TRBV2 and J is TRBJ2-1, with a tentative D call TRBD2 (7 bases). This CDR3 contains 19 residues. V lost 4 bases and J 0 bases, leaving 22 bases between the germline ends. CDR1 and CDR2 (germline): SNHLY, FYNNEI. In DNA, the CDR3 is TGTGCCAGCAGTGTCGGGGTTGCGGGGGCCTACAGCTCCTACAATGAGCAGTTCTTC. Amino acid sequence: CASSVGVAGAYSSYNEQFF.

In this sample, this clone turned up once. The chain employs TRBV30 and TRBJ2-5, with 9 bases fitting TRBD1. The junction had 6 bases not matched to a gene; V was cut back by 3 bases and J by 4 bases. This CDR3 has 14 residues. In germline, CDR1 is GTSNPN, CDR2 SVGIG (reference sequence). CDR3 coding DNA: TGTGCCTGGAGGGGGACAGGGCCGCCAGAGACCCAGTACTTC. Protein: CAWRGTGPPETQYF.

The chain couples TRBV18 to TRBJ2-5; unclear D gene. The CDR3 has 11 residues. Per germline, CDR1 KGHSH and CDR2 LQKENI. V was cut by 5 bases and J by 4 bases, with 5 bases left in between. The CDR3 reads CASSFRETQYF. In DNA form, the CDR3 reads TGTGCCAGCTCATTCAGAGAGACCCAGTACTTC. Supplemented by reference TRBV18 and TRBJ2-5, the full variable domain reads NAGVMQNPRHLVRRRGQEARLRCSPMKGHSHVYWYRQLPEEGLKFMVYLQKENIIDESGMPKERFSAEFPKEGPSILRIQQVVRGDSAAYFCASSFRETQYFGPGTRLLVL.

The rearrangement links TRBV18 to TRBJ1-3; the D gene is possibly TRBD1 (6 bases). The CDR3 extends over 15 amino acids. Deletions cut 3 bases from V and 0 bases from J, with 9 bases between. Germline-derived CDR1 and CDR2 are KGHSH and LQKENI. The CDR3 here is CASSPQGNSGNTIYF. In DNA, the CDR3 is TGTGCCAGCTCACCGCAGGGGAACTCTGGAAACACCATATATTTT.